These 29 T cell receptor beta chains originate from one sample sequenced in a study of regulatory T cells in long-lasting Graves disease. Documented time point: newly diagnosed GD, antithyroid drugs for less than 3 months. PBMCs were the source of the RNA used for TCR sequencing. Building of the TCR beta libraries involved iRepertoire HTBI primers and Arm-PCR of CDR3 regions. A single record per CDR3 protein comes from TCRdb applying MiXCR to the multiplex PCR reads. In the table there are hundreds of thousands of distinct CDR3 sequences, around 11% of which are singletons. This sample was also put to use in a study of T cells in Graves' hyperthyroidism and ophthalmopathy.

The sequences come from peripheral blood mononuclear cells (PBMCs), collected at new diagnosis, from a patient treated with antithyroid drugs. The receptors come from a woman in her thirties with Graves disease.

This clonotype was observed many times. The J gene is TRBJ2-3, the V gene TRBV2, with D hard to call. The better agreement between TRBJ2-5 and the DNA end casts doubt on the J call. This CDR3 is built from 14 residues. Germline loops: CDR1 SNHLY, CDR2 FYNNEI. The CDR3 bases are TGTGCCAGCAGTGAATCCCGCGTCGGGGAGACCCAGTACTTC. Translated, it gives CASSESRVGETQYF.

This clonotype was counted ten times or more. V and J are TRBV18 and TRBJ2-1; D might be TRBD2 (5 bases). Germline values: CDR1 KGHSH, CDR2 LQKENI. The CDR3 loop spans 14 amino acids. The ends were cut back, 3 bases at V and 5 bases at J, with 11 bases in the middle. CDR3 region: CASSPKVSDNEQFF. CDR3 DNA sequence: TGTGCCAGCTCACCCAAGGTTAGCGACAATGAGCAGTTCTTC.

Many counts were recorded for this clonotype. The V call is TRBV10-3, the J call TRBJ1-2, with a possible D match to TRBD1 (5 bases). V was pared by 4 bases and J by 3 bases, with 15 bases between. The CDR3 contains 15 residues. Per the germline V gene, CDR1 is ENHRY and CDR2 is SYGVKD. CDR3 protein: CAISAQGFGDYGYTF. CDR3 in DNA: TGTGCCATCAGTGCGCAGGGTTTCGGGGACTATGGCTACACCTTC.

This clonotype was detected many times. The gene calls are TRBV12-3 or TRBV12-4 and TRBJ2-1, with D possibly matching TRBD1 (7 bases). This CDR3 has 15 residues. V shed 5 bases and J shed 2 bases, with 13 bases lying between them. The CDR3 coding sequence is TGTGCCAGCAGTGCGGGGACAGTCCCCTACAATGAGCAGTTCTTC. Translating it yields CASSAGTVPYNEQFF.

There are many counts of this clonotype. V and J are TRBV7-2 and TRBJ2-7; 9 bases are a match to TRBD2. Trimming took 7 bases from V and 7 from J; bases not matched to a gene: 20. The CDR3 is 17 residues long. In germline, CDR1 is SGHTA, CDR2 FQGNSA. The CDR3: CASTRGELVAGAFEQYF. The DNA of the CDR3 is TGTGCCAGCACCCGAGGGGAATTGGTAGCGGGAGCGTTTGAGCAGTACTTC.

The gene calls are TRBV5-1 and TRBJ1-1, with TRBD1 identical over 9 bases. The CDR3 is 15 residues long. CDR1 and CDR2 from the germline V gene are SGHRS and YFSETQ. With V trimmed by 7 bases and J by 4 bases, 11 bases remained unmatched. CDR3 in amino acids: CASGRTGEVSTEAFF. CDR3 in DNA: TGCGCCAGCGGTCGGACAGGGGAAGTGAGCACTGAAGCTTTCTTT.

This clonotype was observed many times. This chain uses TRBV27 with TRBJ1-4; 8 nucleotides agree with TRBD1. Trimming at V came to 4 bases and at J to 8 bases, leaving 6 bases not matched to a gene. Germline CDR1 is MNHEY and CDR2 is SMNVEV (reference sequence). The CDR3 extends over 14 amino acids. The CDR3 DNA reads TGTGCCAGCAGTTCCCCAGGGGGCCGCGAAAAACTGTTTTTT. It encodes CASSSPGGREKLFF.

This clonotype was seen more than once but under ten times. Just one base apart from a much larger clone, this may be a read error. Likely a read error: the CDR3 ends without its conserved phenylalanine or tryptophan. This chain links TRBV24-1 with TRBJ1-5; 8 nucleotides line up with TRBD1. This CDR3 is 15 amino acids long. Germline V gives CDR1 KGHDR, CDR2 SFDVKD. The V gene end was trimmed by 3 bases and the J gene end by 7 bases; junction bases not matched to a gene: 7. This chain's CDR3 is CATSDNGDRNQPQHS. Here the CDR3 DNA reads TGTGCCACCAGTGATAACGGGGACAGGAACCAGCCCCAGCATTCT.

Written as DNA, the CDR3 is TGTGCCAGCAGCTTAGCTCCCAGTGGTGAAGCTTTCTTT. Translation gives CASSLAPSGEAFF. V gene TRBV7-9 combines with J gene TRBJ1-1; D is unresolved. V was shortened by 0 bases and J by 7 bases, with 9 bases between the two germline ends. CDR1 and CDR2 (germline): SEHNR, FQNEAQ (reference sequence). The CDR3 spans 13 residues.

The table lists this clonotype with many counts. V and J are TRBV27 and TRBJ1-2; maybe TRBD1 (5 bases). The germline V gene has CDR1 MNHEY and CDR2 SMNVEV (reference sequence). The CDR3 is 16 residues long. V lost 6 bases and J lost 4, with 21 bases in between. CDR3 residues: CASSPELGRDLYGYTF. The CDR3 nucleotides are TGTGCCAGCAGCCCTGAGCTTGGGAGGGACCTCTATGGCTACACCTTC.

To note about this clonotype: One junction end does not reproduce the germline sequence, and a read error may be involved. The chain uses TRBV5-5 and TRBJ2-6; TRBD2 matches at 7 bases. CDR1 SGHKS and CDR2 YYEKEE come from the germline V gene (reference sequence). CDR3 length: 17 residues. Written as DNA, the CDR3 is TGTGCCAGCAGCTTGATGGTGGGAGCGAGCGGGGCCGACGTCCTGACTTTC. It specifies CASSLMVGASGADVLTF.

At least ten counts were recorded for this clonotype. The rearrangement joins TRBV9 to TRBJ1-1, with D maybe TRBD1 (6 bases). V was clipped by 4 bases and J by 1 base, with 14 bases between them. Germline assignment: CDR1 SGDLS and CDR2 YYNGEE. The CDR3 has 15 residues. The CDR3 loop reads CASSLIRGENTEAFF. The CDR3 DNA follows: TGTGCCAGCAGCCTAATCAGGGGAGAGAACACTGAAGCTTTCTTT.

V usage is TRBV4-3 and J usage is TRBJ2-3; D is unresolved. Trimming cost V 0 bases and J 1 base, with 11 bases left between them. Germline V lookup: CDR1 LGHNA, CDR2 YSLEER. CDR3 length equals 16 residues. In DNA, the CDR3 is TGCGCCAGCAGCCAAGATCGACCCCCGGGCACAGATACGCAGTATTTT. It codes for CASSQDRPPGTDTQYF.

The sample holds many counts of this clonotype. This chain links TRBV6-1 with TRBJ1-1; D might be TRBD1 (6 bases). The CDR3 sequence is 13 residues long. Germline V CDR1 and CDR2: MNHNS, SASEGT. V lost 6 bases and J lost 3, with 11 bases in between. Here the CDR3 DNA reads TGTGCCAGCAGGACAGGAACGTACACTGAAGCTTTCTTT. This encodes CASRTGTYTEAFF.

This clonotype was observed at least ten times. This chain connects TRBV5-1 to TRBJ1-6, with a tentative D call TRBD1 (6 bases). Deletions cut 4 bases from V and 7 bases from J, with 12 bases between. CDR3 length equals 14 residues. Germline V gives CDR1 SGHRS, CDR2 YFSETQ. The CDR3 sequence is CASSRGGVNSPLHF. DNA for the CDR3: TGCGCCAGCAGCAGAGGGGGAGTAAATTCACCCCTCCACTTT.

A few counts support this clonotype. The V gene is TRBV9, the J gene TRBJ2-5; 14 bases are a match to TRBD2. Trimming at V came to 7 bases and at J to 1 base, leaving 6 bases not matched to a gene. Germline V CDR1 and CDR2: SGDLS, YYNGEE. CDR3 size: 16 residues. The CDR3 DNA reads as TGTGCCAGCGGGCGGACTAGCGGGAGGACCCAAGAGACCCAGTACTTC. Encoded protein: CASGRTSGRTQETQYF. The variable domain in full, completed from reference TRBV9 and TRBJ2-5, reads DSGVTQTPKHLITATGQRVTLRCSPRSGDLSVYWYQQSLDQGLQFLIQYYNGEERAKGNILERFSAQQFPDLHSELNLSSLELGDSALYFCASGRTSGRTQETQYFGPGTRLLVL.

This clonotype was seen ten or more times. The V gene is TRBV30, the J gene TRBJ2-7; D unclear. The CDR3 loop spans 15 amino acids. Germline-derived CDR1 and CDR2 are GTSNPN and SVGIG (reference sequence). With 0 bases removed from V and 1 base from J, the gap between germline ends came to 13 bases. CDR3 loop: CAWSVKGPSSYEQYF. CDR3 sequence (DNA): TGTGCCTGGAGTGTGAAAGGACCTTCTTCCTACGAGCAGTACTTC.

This clonotype came up many times. The chain recombines TRBV29-1 with TRBJ2-1; D possibly corresponds to TRBD2 (6 bases). V dropped 4 bases and J dropped 5 bases, with 12 bases sitting between them. The CDR3 has 13 amino acids. The germline gives CDR1 SQVTM, CDR2 ANQGSEA. The CDR3 sequence: CSVGDSSNNEQFF. The CDR3 coding sequence is TGCAGCGTTGGGGACTCTTCAAACAATGAGCAGTTCTTC.

This clonotype was recorded many times. V and J are TRBV6-1 and TRBJ1-1; D uncertain. The CDR3 spans 13 residues. Germline V gene data show CDR1 as MNHNS and CDR2 as SASEGT. Trimming removed 7 bases at V and 4 bases at J, with 13 bases between. The CDR3, as DNA: TGTGCCAGCACCCTGAGGAGGATCACTGAAGCTTTCTTT. Its translation: CASTLRRITEAFF.

This clonotype was found a few times. This chain uses TRBV29-1 with TRBJ1-1; unclear D gene. Trimming removed 7 bases from V and 2 bases from J, with 14 bases in between. The CDR3 spans 13 residues. The germline CDR1 and CDR2 sequences are SQVTM and ANQGSEA. This CDR3 reads CSGGVLSNTEAFF. CDR3 DNA: TGCAGCGGTGGGGTTCTAAGCAACACTGAAGCTTTCTTT. Variable domain in full (rest from reference TRBV29-1 and TRBJ1-1): SAVISQKPSRDICQRGTSLTIQCQVDSQVTMMFWYRQQPGQSLTLIATANQGSEATYESGFVIDKFPISRPNLTFSTLTVSNMSPEDSSIYLCSGGVLSNTEAFFGQGTRLTVV.

There are a few counts of this clonotype. The V gene is TRBV20-1, the J gene TRBJ2-7, with D possibly matching TRBD1 (5 bases). CDR3 length: 11 amino acids. V shed 6 bases and J shed 3 bases, with 9 bases lying between them. Looked up from germline, CDR1 is DFQATT and CDR2 is SNEGSKA (reference sequence). The CDR3 sequence: CSANGHYEQYF. CDR3 DNA sequence: TGCAGTGCCAACGGACACTACGAGCAGTACTTC.

This clonotype came up a few times. This chain uses TRBV18 with TRBJ2-5; 12 bases line up with TRBD1. The CDR3 consists of 17 residues. J was trimmed by 4 bases and V by 5 bases; bases with no gene match: 11. Germline loops: CDR1 KGHSH, CDR2 LQKENI. The CDR3 nucleotides read TGTGCCAGCTCATTACTAGCCGGGACAGGGGGCCGAGAGACCCAGTACTTC. Protein: CASSLLAGTGGRETQYF.

The sample holds many counts of this clonotype. The V call is TRBV12-3 or TRBV12-4, the J call TRBJ2-3; D is uncertain. Deletions cut 1 base from V and 2 bases from J, with 10 bases between. The CDR3 loop spans 15 amino acids. CDR3 protein: CASSLGRRDTDTQYF. The CDR3 coding sequence is TGTGCCAGCAGTTTAGGGCGGAGAGACACAGATACGCAGTATTTT.

As to this clonotype: A read error is possible here, since a much larger clone lies one base away. V usage is TRBV10-3 and J usage is TRBJ2-3; D possibly matches TRBD1 or TRBD2 (5 bases each). The CDR3 loop spans 12 amino acids. Germline lookup yields CDR1 ENHRY and CDR2 SYGVKD. The CDR3 DNA reads TGTGCCATCCGGGGCCACACAGATACGCGGTATTTT. Protein sequence: CAIRGHTDTRYF.

The chain combines TRBV28 with TRBJ2-3; 14 nucleotides align to TRBD2. The J call could be wrong; TRBJ2-1 is a better fit for the DNA end. The CDR3 is 15 residues long. CDR1 and CDR2 (germline): MDHEN, SYDVKM. The CDR3 loop is CASREGTSGSYEQFF. As DNA, the CDR3 is TGTGCCAGCAGGGAGGGGACTAGCGGGAGCTATGAGCAGTTCTTC.

This clonotype was picked up many times. The chain combines TRBV6-2 or TRBV6-3 with TRBJ2-4, with D possibly matching TRBD2 (6 bases). CDR3 size: 19 residues. Germline lookup yields CDR1 MNHEY and CDR2 SVGEGT. The germline V and J ends were trimmed by 4 bases and 0 bases, with 22 bases remaining between them. The CDR3 reads CASSSVPGVDATAKNIQYF. The DNA of the CDR3 is TGTGCCAGCAGTTCCGTCCCGGGAGTCGACGCTACAGCCAAAAACATTCAGTACTTC.

At least ten counts were recorded for this clonotype. The J gene is TRBJ1-1, the V gene TRBV29-1; TRBD1 is a possible D gene (5 bases). V shed 2 bases and J shed 3 bases, with 13 bases lying between them. The CDR3 contains 14 residues. Germline CDR1 SQVTM, CDR2 ANQGSEA. CDR3 DNA sequence: TGCAGCGTTGAAAAGGGAACAGGTCACACTGAAGCTTTCTTT. Encoded protein: CSVEKGTGHTEAFF.

This clonotype was observed at least ten times. The chain has TRBV30 and TRBJ2-5; 8 bases line up with TRBD1. The germline gives CDR1 GTSNPN, CDR2 SVGIG (reference sequence). The J segment lost 1 base and the V segment lost 5 bases, leaving 0 bases of the junction unmatched. The CDR3 has 12 residues. The CDR3 DNA reads as TGTGCCTGGGGGACAGGCCAAGAGACCCAGTACTTC. Its translation: CAWGTGQETQYF.

This clonotype has ten or more counts. The gene calls are TRBV5-1 and TRBJ1-4; no clear D. Germline CDR1 reads SGHRS; CDR2 reads YFSETQ. Deletions cut 2 bases from V and 0 bases from J, with 5 bases between. The CDR3 has 14 amino acids. The CDR3 nucleotides are TGCGCCAGCAGCTTAAACCCAACTAATGAAAAACTGTTTTTT. It translates to CASSLNPTNEKLFF.